The 25 T cell receptor beta chains below come from one sample, sequenced in a study of control samples from healthy donors and cancer patients. Profiled with immunoSEQ multiplex PCR; TCRdb holds only in-frame clones, not every one. The profile covers fewer than 40,000 clones, with under 95% appearing a single time and about 1.5% taken by the ten largest. The sequencing sample was made of PBMCs. The source is a man aged 35-49 years with colorectal cancer.

The genes are TRBV4-1 and TRBJ1-2, with D maybe TRBD1 (5 bases). Trimming stripped 5 bases from V and 8 bases from J, with 18 bases between. This CDR3 spans 14 amino acids. Germline CDR1 is MGHRA and CDR2 is YSYEKL. CDR3: CASSLPGTRSGYTF. CDR3 sequence (DNA): TGCGCCAGCAGCTTGCCCGGGACCAGGAGCGGCTACACCTTC.

V gene TRBV7-3 combines with J gene TRBJ2-1; 7 bases match TRBD1. CDR3 size: 16 residues. With V trimmed by 5 bases and J by 3 bases, 10 bases remained unmatched. Germline CDR1 is SGHTA and CDR2 is FQGTGA. This CDR3 reads CASSPQGTTVYNEQFF. The CDR3 DNA reads TGTGCCAGCAGCCCACAGGGGACCACCGTCTACAATGAGCAGTTCTTC.

The V gene is TRBV19, the J gene TRBJ1-1; 9 nucleotides match TRBD1. This CDR3 comprises 15 residues. Germline trimming cut 5 bases from V and 2 bases from J; bases unmatched to any gene: 6. CDR1 LNHDA and CDR2 SQIVND come from the germline V gene (reference sequence). The CDR3 region is CASSPRDRENTEAFF. CDR3 DNA: TGTGCCAGTAGTCCGCGGGACAGGGAAAACACTGAAGCTTTCTTT.

Only one count was recorded for this clone. The rearrangement uses TRBV4-1 and TRBJ2-2, with TRBD1 matching over 10 bases. Germline V gene lookup returns CDR1 MGHRA and CDR2 YSYEKL. V gave up 5 bases and J gave up 5 bases; unmatched junction bases: 5. The CDR3 runs 15 residues. The CDR3 nucleotides read TGCGCCAGCAGCTTAGGGACAGGGGTAACCGGGGAGCTGTTTTTT. Its translation: CASSLGTGVTGELFF.

This clone was seen once. The CDR3 spells CASSPGQGKGYTF. For the CDR3, the DNA is TGCGCCAGCAGCCCGGGACAGGGGAAGGGCTACACCTTC. The J gene is TRBJ1-2, the V gene TRBV5-1; 10 bases fit TRBD1. There are 13 residues in the CDR3. The trim removed 4 bases at V and 8 bases at J, leaving 5 bases unmatched. Per the germline V gene, CDR1 is SGHRS and CDR2 is YFSETQ. Variable domain in full (rest from reference TRBV5-1 and TRBJ1-2): KAGVTQTPRYLIKTRGQQVTLSCSPISGHRSVSWYQQTPGQGLQFLFEYFSETQRNKGNFPGRFSGRQFSNSRSEMNVSTLELGDSALYLCASSPGQGKGYTFGSGTRLTVV.

This chain uses TRBV7-3 with TRBJ1-5, with 9 bases lining up with TRBD1. Per the germline V gene, CDR1 is SGHTA and CDR2 is FQGTGA. Trimming removed 4 bases from V and 3 bases from J; junction bases left unmatched: 4. The CDR3 length is 15 residues. This chain's CDR3 is CASSSGQGVNQPQHF. DNA for the CDR3: TGTGCCAGCAGCTCGGGACAGGGAGTCAATCAGCCCCAGCATTTT.

This clone was recorded once. V is TRBV19 and J is TRBJ1-1; D is undetermined. Trimming removed 3 bases from V and 4 bases from J, with 15 bases in between. Germline CDR1 and CDR2: LNHDA and SQIVND (reference sequence). There are 15 residues in the CDR3. The CDR3 nucleotides read TGTGCCAGTAGTATCAGTGGGGTTATGACCACTGAAGCTTTCTTT. This encodes CASSISGVMTTEAFF.

The rearrangement links TRBV6-5 to TRBJ1-1; D remains ambiguous. The V gene lost 3 bases and the J gene lost 1 base, with 6 bases spanning the gap. CDR1 MNHEY and CDR2 SVGAGI come from the germline V gene. This CDR3 contains 13 residues. CDR3 loop: CASSYTGNTEAFF. In DNA form, the CDR3 reads TGTGCCAGCAGTTATACGGGGAACACTGAAGCTTTCTTT.

The V call is TRBV5-1, the J call TRBJ2-5, with 12 nucleotides matching TRBD1. This CDR3 has 13 residues. V dropped 9 bases and J dropped 5; count of bases not matched to a gene: 5. The germline gives CDR1 SGHRS, CDR2 YFSETQ. The CDR3 loop is CATGTGGTETQYF. In DNA form, the CDR3 reads TGCGCCACCGGGACAGGGGGCACGGAGACCCAGTACTTC.

The chain is built from TRBV30 and TRBJ1-1, with a possible D match to TRBD1 (6 bases). V was shortened by 0 bases and J by 4 bases, with 15 bases between the two germline ends. CDR1 is GTSNPN, CDR2 SVGIG, per germline (reference sequence). This CDR3 region has 15 residues. The CDR3 reads CAWSVRGAGSTEAFF. CDR3 nucleotide sequence: TGTGCCTGGAGTGTACGGGGGGCCGGGAGCACTGAAGCTTTCTTT.

The chain is built from TRBV9 and TRBJ2-3, with 9 bases identical to TRBD2. Germline CDR1 and CDR2: SGDLS and YYNGEE. CDR3 length: 13 amino acids. V was clipped by 10 bases and J by 4 bases; unmatched bases: 7. CDR3: CASSGGLADTQYF. The CDR3 coding sequence is TGTGCCTCCAGCGGGGGGCTGGCAGATACGCAGTATTTT.

The CDR3, as DNA: TGTGCCAGCCGCCTGGGGCAGGGGGCGTTTGGGACCCAGTACTTC. Amino acids: CASRLGQGAFGTQYF. The V and J genes are TRBV14 and TRBJ2-5; 8 bases fit TRBD1. The CDR3 loop spans 15 amino acids. Germline trimming cut 8 bases from V and 7 bases from J; bases unmatched to any gene: 15. Germline-derived CDR1 and CDR2 are SGHDN and FVKESK.

This clone is a singleton in its sample. V usage is TRBV7-3 and J usage is TRBJ2-3, with D unresolved. The germline gives CDR1 SGHTA, CDR2 FQGTGA. The CDR3 contains 12 residues. V gave up 5 bases and J gave up 1 base, with 4 bases separating them. CDR3 residues: CASSGGTDTQYF. The CDR3 DNA reads TGTGCCAGCAGCGGAGGCACAGATACGCAGTATTTT.

This clone was recorded only once. This chain joins TRBV18 and TRBJ1-1; 11 nucleotides align to TRBD1. CDR3 length: 13 amino acids. Germline V CDR1 and CDR2: KGHSH, LQKENI. V was clipped by 5 bases and J by 10 bases; unmatched bases: 6. The CDR3 sequence: CASSWGQGEAAFF. In DNA, the CDR3 is TGTGCCAGCTCATGGGGACAGGGGGAGGCAGCTTTCTTT.

The rearrangement links TRBV5-1 to TRBJ2-7; 8 nucleotides align to TRBD1. Trimming took 4 bases from V and 3 from J; bases not matched to a gene: 6. Germline V lookup: CDR1 SGHRS, CDR2 YFSETQ. This CDR3 region has 14 residues. The CDR3 protein is CASSPGTGNYEQYF. CDR3 in DNA: TGCGCCAGCAGCCCTGGGACAGGAAACTACGAGCAGTACTTC.

The chain is built from TRBV5-1 and TRBJ2-1, with D possibly matching TRBD2 (7 bases). CDR1 and CDR2 from the germline V gene are SGHRS and YFSETQ. The CDR3 has 13 residues. V shed 6 bases and J shed 9 bases, with 16 bases lying between them. The CDR3 DNA is TGCGCCAGCACTGAGGGGGGGGCTGGTGAGCAGTTCTTC. This codes for CASTEGGAGEQFF.

This CDR3 reads CASSSGSPDTQYF. CDR3 bases: TGTGCCAGCAGTTCAGGGTCCCCAGATACGCAGTATTTT. The chain has TRBV6-5 and TRBJ2-3; D might be TRBD1 (5 bases). Trimming shortened V by 4 bases and J by 4 bases, and 9 bases separated the two germline ends. CDR3 size: 13 residues. Germline assignment: CDR1 MNHEY and CDR2 SVGAGI.

A single count supports this clone. This rearrangement joins TRBV5-4 to TRBJ1-1; 10 nucleotides agree with TRBD1. CDR3 length: 13 residues. Germline CDR1 reads SGHNT; CDR2 reads YYREEE (reference sequence). V was pared by 4 bases and J by 6 bases, with 3 bases of the junction left unmatched. The CDR3 spells CASSPGQGAEAFF. CDR3 nucleotide sequence: TGTGCCAGCAGCCCCGGACAGGGGGCTGAAGCTTTCTTT.

The V gene is TRBV13, the J gene TRBJ2-1; TRBD1 aligns across 10 bases. The CDR3 is 16 residues long. Per the germline V gene, CDR1 is PRHDT and CDR2 is FYEKMQ (reference sequence). The V gene end was trimmed by 5 bases and the J gene end by 5 bases; junction bases not matched to a gene: 9. The CDR3 coding sequence is TGTGCCAGCAGCCCCCAGGACAGGGGGACTAACAATGAGCAGTTCTTC. This sequence encodes CASSPQDRGTNNEQFF.

This chain joins TRBV27 and TRBJ1-3, with TRBD1 as a possible D gene (6 bases). The CDR3 is 15 amino acids. V dropped 6 bases and J dropped 7 bases, with 19 bases sitting between them. Germline V gene lookup returns CDR1 MNHEY and CDR2 SMNVEV (reference sequence). CDR3 sequence reads: CASSSMLGGRNTIYF. CDR3 DNA: TGTGCCAGCAGCTCAATGTTAGGGGGTCGCAACACCATATATTTT.

The table lists this clone with a count of one. The chain recombines TRBV2 with TRBJ2-2; 10 nucleotides agree with TRBD1. Germline assignment: CDR1 SNHLY and CDR2 FYNNEI. Unmatched junction bases numbered 7, after V lost 6 bases and J lost 6 bases. This CDR3 contains 15 residues. In DNA form, the CDR3 reads TGTGCCAGCAGGGTGACAGGGGGCTCTTCCGGGGAGCTGTTTTTT. Protein sequence: CASRVTGGSSGELFF.

In DNA, the CDR3 is TGTGCCAGCAGCCAAGTTTCCAGGTCTAGTGGAAACACCATATATTTT. Its translation: CASSQVSRSSGNTIYF. The rearrangement uses TRBV3-1 (or the pseudogene TRBV3-2) and TRBJ1-3, with D unresolved. The CDR3 sequence is 16 residues long. V lost 1 base and J lost 3, with 13 bases in between. The germline V gene encodes CDR1 LGHDT and CDR2 YNNKEL (reference sequence).

This chain connects TRBV18 to TRBJ1-5, with TRBD1 matching 12 bases. CDR1 is KGHSH and CDR2 is LQKENI in the germline V gene. The CDR3 runs to 17 residues. The trim removed 3 bases at V and 2 bases at J, leaving 5 bases unmatched. CDR3 nucleotides: TGTGCCAGCTCACCGCCCGGGACAGGGGGCGGCAATCAGCCCCAGCATTTT. This translates into CASSPPGTGGGNQPQHF.

This chain links TRBV5-6 with TRBJ2-7; tentative D call: TRBD2 (6 bases). The CDR3 sequence is 12 residues long. Trimming shortened V by 4 bases and J by 9 bases, and 14 bases separated the two germline ends. Germline V gene sequence: CDR1 SGHDT, CDR2 YYEEEE. The CDR3 sequence is CASSAGRRVQYF. CDR3 in DNA: TGTGCCAGCAGCGCGGGGAGGCGCGTGCAGTACTTC.

The chain links TRBV7-9 to TRBJ1-1; no definite D call. This CDR3 spans 11 amino acids. V lost 7 bases to trimming and J lost 0 bases, with 3 bases between them. Germline lookup yields CDR1 SEHNR and CDR2 FQNEAQ (reference sequence). CDR3 in amino acids: CASTLNTEAFF. The CDR3 region has the DNA TGTGCCAGCACCCTGAACACTGAAGCTTTCTTT.